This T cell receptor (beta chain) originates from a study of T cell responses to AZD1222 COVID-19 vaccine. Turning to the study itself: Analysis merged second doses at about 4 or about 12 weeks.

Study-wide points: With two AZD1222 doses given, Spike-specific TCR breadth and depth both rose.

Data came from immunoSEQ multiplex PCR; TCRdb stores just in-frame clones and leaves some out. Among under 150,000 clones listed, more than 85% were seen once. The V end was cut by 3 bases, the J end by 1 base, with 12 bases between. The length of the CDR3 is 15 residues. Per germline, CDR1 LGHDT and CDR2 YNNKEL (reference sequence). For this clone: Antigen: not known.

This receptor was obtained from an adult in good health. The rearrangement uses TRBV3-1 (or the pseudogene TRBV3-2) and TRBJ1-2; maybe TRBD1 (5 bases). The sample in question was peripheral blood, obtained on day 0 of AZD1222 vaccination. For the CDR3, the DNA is TGTGCCAGCAGCCATGGGGGAAGGGGTAACTATGGCTACACCTTC. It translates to CASSHGGRGNYGYTF.